The 19 T cell receptor beta chains given below trace back to one sample, sequenced in a study of beta chain features in type 1 diabetes. Expressed TCRB transcripts were sequenced because the isolated RNA had all been reverse transcribed beforehand. The repertoire was sequenced with immunoSEQ multiplex PCR; TCRdb's copy has only in-frame clones and lacks some. This table holds some 900,000 clones, roughly 17% found once. The sample comprised naive CD4+ T cells from blood. These receptors all come from a woman in her late teens or twenties in good health.

This clone was recorded a few times. This chain connects TRBV20-1 to TRBJ2-5; no clear D gene. CDR3 length equals 11 residues. Germline values: CDR1 DFQATT, CDR2 SNEGSKA (reference sequence). Trimming cost V 2 bases and J 6 bases, with 7 bases left between them. The CDR3 DNA reads as TGCAGTGCTAGATTCCCCAAGACCCAGTACTTC. This sequence encodes CSARFPKTQYF.

This chain joins TRBV15 and TRBJ1-1; D is possibly TRBD1 (6 bases). CDR3 length equals 14 residues. Per germline, CDR1 LNHNV and CDR2 YYDKDF (reference sequence). Trimming took off 7 bases at V and 0 bases at J, with 12 bases between the two ends. This CDR3 reads CATKYRDMNTEAFF. The CDR3 coding sequence is TGTGCCACCAAATACAGGGACATGAACACTGAAGCTTTCTTT.

V gene TRBV6-5 combines with J gene TRBJ2-7; TRBD2 matches at 9 bases. This CDR3 comprises 14 residues. The V gene end was trimmed by 2 bases and the J gene end by 5 bases; junction bases not matched to a gene: 4. Per the germline V gene, CDR1 is MNHEY and CDR2 is SVGAGI. The CDR3 here is CASSYAGGPHEQYF. Written as DNA, the CDR3 is TGTGCCAGCAGTTACGCGGGAGGGCCCCACGAGCAGTACTTC.

This clone appeared a few times. In the same sample, other DNA sequences code for this CDR3. The rearrangement joins TRBV7-2 to TRBJ1-4, with 8 nucleotides matching TRBD1. V trimming: 5 bases; J trimming: 8 bases; junction bases outside the gene matches: 7. CDR3 length equals 14 residues. Germline-derived CDR1 and CDR2 are SGHTA and FQGNSA. The CDR3 sequence: CASSRTGLGEKLFF. In DNA, the CDR3 is TGTGCCAGCAGCCGGACAGGGCTTGGGGAAAAACTGTTTTTT.

Ten or more counts support this clone. This sequence joins TRBV7-9 and TRBJ1-4; D remains ambiguous. This CDR3 has 13 residues. Germline CDR1 SEHNR, CDR2 FQNEAQ (reference sequence). The germline V and J ends were trimmed by 5 bases and 7 bases, with 11 bases remaining between them. The CDR3 protein is CASSPSGVEKLFF. The CDR3 region has the DNA TGTGCCAGCAGCCCTAGCGGGGTTGAAAAACTGTTTTTT. The full variable domain, its missing parts supplied by reference TRBV7-9 and TRBJ1-4, is DTGVSQNPRHKITKRGQNVTFRCDPISEHNRLYWYRQTLGQGPEFLTYFQNEAQLEKSRLLSDRFSAERPKGSFSTLEIQRTEQGDSAMYLCASSPSGVEKLFFGSGTQLSVL.

The chain links TRBV5-6 to TRBJ2-7; either TRBD1 or TRBD2 may supply D (5 bases each). This CDR3 region has 15 residues. CDR1 is SGHDT, CDR2 YYEEEE, per germline. V was trimmed by 1 base and J by 2 bases, leaving 13 bases between them. The CDR3 is CASSLSRGPPYEQYF. The CDR3 region has the DNA TGTGCCAGCAGCTTGTCCCGGGGACCTCCCTACGAGCAGTACTTC.

The rearrangement joins TRBV19 to TRBJ2-3; 10 bases map to TRBD2. The V and J ends lost 3 bases and 3 bases, in that order; junction bases with no gene match: 6. CDR1 is LNHDA and CDR2 is SQIVND in the germline V gene (reference sequence). The CDR3 is made up of 16 amino acids. This chain's CDR3 is CASSIVLGLATDTQYF. The CDR3 coding sequence is TGTGCCAGTAGTATTGTCTTGGGACTAGCGACAGATACGCAGTATTTT.

The chain recombines TRBV5-1 with TRBJ2-2, with D perhaps matching TRBD2 (6 bases). This CDR3 has 16 amino acids. The V end was cut by 4 bases, the J end by 0 bases, with 13 bases between. The germline CDR1 and CDR2 sequences are SGHRS and YFSETQ. The CDR3 coding sequence is TGCGCCAGCAGCAAGACTCCGGGGGCGAACACCGGGGAGCTGTTTTTT. Amino acids: CASSKTPGANTGELFF.

The V gene is TRBV5-4, the J gene TRBJ2-7; 8 nucleotides agree with TRBD2. This CDR3 region has 14 residues. The V segment lost 1 base and the J segment 7 bases; nucleotides outside the gene matches: 7. CDR1 and CDR2 (germline): SGHNT, YYREEE (reference sequence). As DNA, the CDR3 is TGTGCCAGCAGCTTGATTAGCGGGGTTGCGGAGCAGTACTTC. Translating it yields CASSLISGVAEQYF.

The rearrangement links TRBV11-3 to TRBJ1-3; D not certain. This CDR3 is 15 amino acids long. The V gene lost 6 bases and the J gene lost 0 bases, with 12 bases spanning the gap. Germline V gene data show CDR1 as SGHNT and CDR2 as YENEEA. CDR3 sequence (DNA): TGTGCCAGCAGTGCGGGAATTTCCTCTGGAAACACCATATATTTT. Translating it yields CASSAGISSGNTIYF.

This clone was found a few times. The chain's CDR3 is CASTRTVRTSGANVLTF. CDR3 nucleotides: TGTGCCAGCACCAGAACCGTCAGGACCTCTGGGGCCAACGTCCTGACTTTC. This chain uses TRBV28 with TRBJ2-6; D gene unclear. The V end lost 7 bases, the J end lost 0 bases, and 16 bases lay between the germline ends. Germline lookup yields CDR1 MDHEN and CDR2 SYDVKM. The CDR3 loop spans 17 amino acids.

This clone was seen a few times. This sample also contains other DNA sequences that code for the same CDR3. This rearrangement joins TRBV28 to TRBJ1-1, with no clear D. CDR3 length equals 12 residues. Between the trimmed V and J ends, which lost 2 bases and 3 bases, there was a span of 4 bases. Germline lookup yields CDR1 MDHEN and CDR2 SYDVKM. CDR3 in DNA: TGTGCCAGCAGTTTACTTGACACTGAAGCTTTCTTT. Its translation is CASSLLDTEAFF.

This chain links TRBV11-2 with TRBJ2-5, with D possibly being TRBD2 (7 bases). CDR1 is SGHAT and CDR2 is FQNNGV in the germline V gene. The CDR3 extends over 18 amino acids. With 3 bases removed from V and 4 bases from J, the gap between germline ends came to 24 bases. The CDR3 here is CASSFLLGGGRAGETQYF. The CDR3 DNA is TGTGCCAGCAGCTTCCTCCTGGGGGGCGGGAGAGCAGGAGAGACCCAGTACTTC.

The chain recombines TRBV7-2 with TRBJ2-7; D is ambiguous. The ends were cut back, 2 bases at V and 0 bases at J, with 5 bases in the middle. The CDR3 length is 13 residues. CDR1 is SGHTA and CDR2 is FQGNSA in the germline V gene. The CDR3 DNA is TGTGCCAGCAGCTTAAGCTACTCCTACGAGCAGTACTTC. This codes for CASSLSYSYEQYF.

The CDR3 here is CASSLNGGAETQYF. For the CDR3, the DNA is TGTGCCAGCAGTTTAAACGGTGGGGCGGAGACCCAGTACTTC. J is TRBJ2-5 and V is TRBV27; tentatively, D is TRBD1 (5 bases). The CDR3 is made up of 14 amino acids. Germline lookup yields CDR1 MNHEY and CDR2 SMNVEV (reference sequence). V was pared by 2 bases and J by 5 bases, with 12 bases between.

In this sample, this clone turned up a few times. The chain uses TRBV25-1 and TRBJ1-4; possibly TRBD1 for D (6 bases). The CDR3 contains 15 residues. Trimming took off 3 bases at V and 7 bases at J, with 15 bases between the two ends. Germline V gene lookup returns CDR1 MGHDK and CDR2 SYGVNS. CDR3 coding DNA: TGTGCCAGCAGTGATGTAGAGGGGGAGGGTGAAAAACTGTTTTTT. It encodes CASSDVEGEGEKLFF.

As to this clone: The sample contains more than one DNA sequence encoding this CDR3. The V call is TRBV10-2, the J call TRBJ2-7; 11 nucleotides align to TRBD2. V dropped 6 bases and J dropped 3; count of bases not matched to a gene: 1. The CDR3 has 13 amino acids. Germline-derived CDR1 and CDR2 are WSHSY and SAAADI. The CDR3 spells CASRTSGSYEQYF. The CDR3 DNA follows: TGCGCCAGCAGAACTAGCGGGAGCTACGAGCAGTACTTC.

Only a few counts were recorded for this clone. The genes are TRBV4-2 and TRBJ2-7, with D tentatively TRBD2 (6 bases). This CDR3 region has 14 residues. V was trimmed by 0 bases and J by 6 bases, leaving 12 bases between them. The germline CDR1 and CDR2 sequences are LGHNA and YNFKEQ. The CDR3 sequence: CASSQEAGIGEQYF. CDR3 in DNA: TGTGCCAGCAGCCAAGAGGCGGGAATAGGCGAGCAGTACTTC.

The rearrangement joins TRBV29-1 to TRBJ1-5, with a tentative D call TRBD1 (6 bases). The germline CDR1 and CDR2 sequences are SQVTM and ANQGSEA. The CDR3 is made up of 12 amino acids. Trimming took off 6 bases at V and 6 bases at J, with 12 bases between the two ends. CDR3 region: CSVSGEGQPQHF. The CDR3 DNA reads TGCAGCGTCTCAGGGGAGGGTCAGCCCCAGCATTTT.